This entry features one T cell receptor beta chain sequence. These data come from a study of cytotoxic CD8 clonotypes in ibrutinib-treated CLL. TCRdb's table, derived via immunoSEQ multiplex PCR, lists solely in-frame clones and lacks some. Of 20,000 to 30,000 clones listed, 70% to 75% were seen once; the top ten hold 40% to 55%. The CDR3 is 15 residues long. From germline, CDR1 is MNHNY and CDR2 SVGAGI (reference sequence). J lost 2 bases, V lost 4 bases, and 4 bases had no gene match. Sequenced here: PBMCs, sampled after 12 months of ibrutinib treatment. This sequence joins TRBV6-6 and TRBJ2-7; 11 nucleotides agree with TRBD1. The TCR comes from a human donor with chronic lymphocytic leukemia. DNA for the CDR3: TGTGCCAGCAGTTCCTTGGGACAGGGGGCCTACGAGCAGTACTTC. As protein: CASSSLGQGAYEQYF.